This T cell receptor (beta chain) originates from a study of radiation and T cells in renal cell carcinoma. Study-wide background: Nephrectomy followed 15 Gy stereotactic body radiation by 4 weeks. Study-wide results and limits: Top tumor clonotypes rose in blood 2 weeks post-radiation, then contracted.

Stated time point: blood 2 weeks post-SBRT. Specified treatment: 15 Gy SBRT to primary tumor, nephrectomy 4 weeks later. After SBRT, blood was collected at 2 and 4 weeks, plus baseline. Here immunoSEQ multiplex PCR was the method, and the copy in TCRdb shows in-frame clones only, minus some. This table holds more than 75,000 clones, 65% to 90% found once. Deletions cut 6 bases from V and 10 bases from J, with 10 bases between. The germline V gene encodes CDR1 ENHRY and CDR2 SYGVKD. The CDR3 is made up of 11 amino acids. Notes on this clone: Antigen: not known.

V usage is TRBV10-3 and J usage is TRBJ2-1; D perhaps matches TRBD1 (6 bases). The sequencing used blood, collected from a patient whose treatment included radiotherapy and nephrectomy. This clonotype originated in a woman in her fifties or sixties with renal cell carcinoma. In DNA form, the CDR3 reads TGTGCCATCAGGAAAGACAGGGAGCAGTTCTTC. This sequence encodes CAIRKDREQFF.